A single sample gave rise to the 22 T cell receptor beta chains below, sequenced in a study of T cell responses to AZD1222 COVID-19 vaccine. Here immunoSEQ multiplex PCR was the method, and the copy in TCRdb shows in-frame clones only, minus some. Among about 68,000 clones listed, approximately 91% were seen once. The sequencing here drew on peripheral blood, taken on day 0 of AZD1222 vaccination. Receptor source: an adult in good health.

The J gene is TRBJ2-4, the V gene TRBV6-5, with D perhaps matching TRBD2 (5 bases). V lost 6 bases and J 5 bases, leaving 5 bases between the germline ends. The CDR3 covers 11 residues. CDR1 is MNHEY and CDR2 is SVGAGI in the germline V gene. CDR3 in amino acids: CASRRENIQYF. The CDR3 bases are TGTGCCAGCAGGAGGGAAAACATTCAGTACTTC.

The chain couples TRBV2 to TRBJ1-1; D gene uncertain. CDR1 is SNHLY, CDR2 FYNNEI, per germline. CDR3 length: 12 amino acids. Trimming pared 4 bases from V and 1 base from J, leaving 4 bases between. The CDR3 loop is CASSVGNTEAFF. CDR3 coding DNA: TGTGCCAGCAGTGTCGGGAACACTGAAGCTTTCTTT.

The chain has TRBV28 and TRBJ2-2, with D tentatively TRBD1 (5 bases). CDR1 is MDHEN and CDR2 is SYDVKM in the germline V gene. V was shortened by 5 bases and J by 6 bases, with 7 bases between the two germline ends. This CDR3 comprises 12 residues. The CDR3 spells CASSDSPGELFF. CDR3 coding DNA: TGTGCCAGCAGTGACAGTCCCGGGGAGCTGTTTTTT.

The V call is TRBV30, the J call TRBJ1-6; the D gene is possibly TRBD1 (6 bases). This CDR3 is 12 amino acids long. Per germline, CDR1 GTSNPN and CDR2 SVGIG (reference sequence). The V end was cut by 2 bases, the J end by 18 bases, with 17 bases between. This CDR3 reads CAWSSQGWSYHF. The CDR3 DNA sequence: TGTGCCTGGAGTTCACAGGGATGGTCCTACCACTTT.

With respect to this clone: It is unclear where the CDR3 begins or ends on the DNA, so no DNA is shown, and the CDR3 is as TCRdb lists it. This sequence joins TRBV21-1 and TRBJ1-3; the table's TRBD1 call for D was not verified on the DNA. TRBV21-1 is recorded as a pseudogene. Counting both end residues, the CDR3 totals 16 amino acids. The CDR3: CASSKVGQGSGNTIYF.

This chain joins TRBV6-5 and TRBJ1-1, with no clear D. There are 12 residues in the CDR3. CDR1 is MNHEY, CDR2 SVGAGI, per germline. V lost 9 bases, J lost 5 bases, and 13 bases lay in between. The CDR3 DNA sequence: TGTGCCAGGCCGGGAGGTTGGACTGAAGCTTTCTTT. It translates to CARPGGWTEAFF.

The genes are TRBV27 and TRBJ1-1; D unresolved. This CDR3 is built from 14 residues. Germline V gene lookup returns CDR1 MNHEY and CDR2 SMNVEV (reference sequence). V shed 2 bases and J shed 1 base, with 8 bases lying between them. CDR3 in DNA: TGTGCCAGCAGTTTAGCACGGTCGAACACTGAAGCTTTCTTT. Translating it yields CASSLARSNTEAFF.

The chain couples TRBV25-1 to TRBJ2-7; TRBD1 matches at 7 bases. The V gene's germline CDR1 is MGHDK and CDR2 SYGVNS. V was clipped by 5 bases and J by 3 bases; unmatched bases: 13. The CDR3 spans 16 residues. CDR3 DNA: TGTGCCAGCAGTCCTAATAACAGGGGCGCGAGCTACGAGCAGTACTTC. This encodes CASSPNNRGASYEQYF.

V and J are TRBV5-4 and TRBJ1-1, with D possibly matching TRBD1 (5 bases). Looked up from germline, CDR1 is SGHNT and CDR2 is YYREEE (reference sequence). The length of the CDR3 is 14 residues. V lost 0 bases to trimming and J lost 1 base, with 7 bases between them. CDR3 DNA: TGTGCCAGCAGCTTGGGTAGGGGGAACACTGAAGCTTTCTTT. Translated: CASSLGRGNTEAFF.

V usage is TRBV11-2 and J usage is TRBJ2-7; no reliable D call. Germline V lookup: CDR1 SGHAT, CDR2 FQNNGV. V was pared by 1 base and J by 5 bases, with 9 bases between. This CDR3 has 13 amino acids. This CDR3 reads CASSLAHSNEQYF. The CDR3 DNA reads TGTGCCAGCAGCTTAGCACATTCCAACGAGCAGTACTTC.

The genes are TRBV6-5 and TRBJ2-7; TRBD2 aligns across 14 bases. Germline trimming cut 7 bases from V and 0 bases from J; bases unmatched to any gene: 2. Germline V gene data show CDR1 as MNHEY and CDR2 as SVGAGI. The CDR3 is 15 amino acids. The CDR3 loop is CASTGLAGGSYEQYF. CDR3 sequence (DNA): TGTGCCAGCACCGGACTAGCGGGAGGCTCCTACGAGCAGTACTTC.

The chain has TRBV30 and TRBJ1-1; D unresolved. V shed 4 bases and J shed 1 base, with 10 bases lying between them. There are 13 residues in the CDR3. Germline V gene data show CDR1 as GTSNPN and CDR2 as SVGIG (reference sequence). The CDR3 sequence: CAWKKGPNTEAFF. The CDR3 DNA reads TGTGCCTGGAAGAAGGGCCCGAACACTGAAGCTTTCTTT.

The V and J genes are TRBV9 and TRBJ1-1; 8 nucleotides line up with TRBD1. CDR1 is SGDLS, CDR2 YYNGEE, per germline. This CDR3 is built from 18 residues. V shed 4 bases and J 5 bases; nucleotides not matched to a gene: 19. CDR3 protein: CASSPPERPTGGYTEAFF. For the CDR3, the DNA is TGTGCCAGCAGCCCCCCTGAGCGCCCTACAGGGGGATATACTGAAGCTTTCTTT.

The chain joins TRBV10-1 to TRBJ2-1; D is perhaps TRBD1 or TRBD2 (5 bases each). V was shortened by 0 bases and J by 8 bases, with 17 bases between the two germline ends. From germline, CDR1 is WNHNN and CDR2 SYGVQD (reference sequence). The CDR3 sequence is 16 residues long. The CDR3 DNA is TGCGCCAGCAGTGAGTCGTTACGGGACCTCGTCGATGAGCAGTTCTTC. It yields the protein CASSESLRDLVDEQFF.

The V call is TRBV28, the J call TRBJ1-2; 11 bases are a match to TRBD1. J was trimmed by 6 bases and V by 4 bases; bases with no gene match: 13. The V gene's germline CDR1 is MDHEN and CDR2 SYDVKM. This CDR3 contains 17 residues. The CDR3 here is CASSSRTGGGRFNGYTF. The CDR3 DNA reads TGTGCCAGCAGTTCCCGGACAGGGGGCGGCCGATTTAATGGCTACACCTTC.

The chain couples TRBV5-4 to TRBJ2-2; 7 positions agree with TRBD2. This CDR3 comprises 14 residues. V was pared by 5 bases and J by 7 bases, with 8 bases of the junction left unmatched. Germline CDR1 reads SGHNT; CDR2 reads YYREEE (reference sequence). CDR3 bases: TGTGCCAGCAGACTGGGAGGGGCCGGCGGGGAGCTGTTTTTT. Protein product: CASRLGGAGGELFF.

The gene calls are TRBV3-1 (or the pseudogene TRBV3-2) and TRBJ2-7; D is unresolved. The germline V gene has CDR1 LGHDT and CDR2 YNNKEL (reference sequence). This CDR3 region has 11 residues. The V and J ends lost 4 bases and 3 bases respectively, with 4 bases between them. The CDR3, as DNA: TGTGCCAGCAGCCGGAGCTACGAGCAGTACTTC. Its translation: CASSRSYEQYF.

The rearrangement joins TRBV19 to TRBJ1-5; D might be TRBD1 (6 bases). Deletions cut 0 bases from V and 2 bases from J, with 20 bases between. The V gene's germline CDR1 is LNHDA and CDR2 SQIVND (reference sequence). The CDR3 is 19 residues long. The CDR3 nucleotides read TGTGCCAGTAGTATAGACTCCCCCCTCATGACAGGAGGCAATCAGCCCCAGCATTTT. Its protein product is CASSIDSPLMTGGNQPQHF.

This clone came up once. CDR3 in amino acids: CASSSGKATYGYTF. The CDR3 bases are TGCGCCAGCAGCTCAGGGAAGGCGACCTATGGCTACACCTTC. The V and J genes are TRBV5-1 and TRBJ1-2, with D perhaps matching TRBD1 (5 bases). V was trimmed by 3 bases and J by 4 bases, leaving 13 bases between them. Germline lookup yields CDR1 SGHRS and CDR2 YFSETQ. CDR3 length equals 14 residues.

This clone was seen just once. This chain connects TRBV6-6 to TRBJ2-7; 9 bases are a match to TRBD1. The V gene's germline CDR1 is MNHNY and CDR2 SVGAGI (reference sequence). With 5 bases clipped from V and 5 bases from J, the junction kept 10 bases outside the gene matches. The CDR3 runs to 15 residues. The CDR3 nucleotides read TGTGCCAGCAGTCAGGGACAGGGTACGATCGACGAGCAGTACTTC. Its protein is CASSQGQGTIDEQYF.

The CDR3 reads CASSLVASGPYEQYF. DNA of the CDR3: TGCGCCAGCAGCTTGGTAGCTAGCGGTCCCTACGAGCAGTACTTC. This sequence joins TRBV5-1 and TRBJ2-7, with 7 bases lining up with TRBD2. Trimming took 0 bases from V and 2 from J; bases not matched to a gene: 5. The length of the CDR3 is 15 residues. Germline values: CDR1 SGHRS, CDR2 YFSETQ.

The CDR3 DNA is TGTGCCAGCAGCCCCGGAGCGCCTAGCACAGATACGCAGTATTTT. Translated, it gives CASSPGAPSTDTQYF. The chain combines TRBV7-6 with TRBJ2-3, with D unresolved. The CDR3 runs 15 residues. CDR1 is SGHVS, CDR2 FNYEAQ, per germline. Trimming pared 5 bases from V and 0 bases from J, leaving 12 bases between.